This TCR beta chain was documented in a study of blood T cell repertoires in COVID-19. Study-wide context: Sites across the United States, Italy and Spain contributed samples from acute and convalescent COVID-19. PBMCs, B-cell-depleted T cells, or T cells provided the cDNA or gDNA that made up the material.

As processed by the authors: From reference gene primer amplification, estimates of nucleated cell counts were derived. Assay: immunoSEQ multiplex PCR; the TCRdb copy retains only in-frame clones and omits some. V and J calls and clone size are as listed in that table; D and trimming were resolved from the DNA. The table has under 200,000 clones, 84% seen once; the top ten hold around 13%. Germline-derived CDR1 and CDR2 are SGHTA and FQGNSA. CDR3 size: 12 residues. V lost 5 bases and J lost 7, with 11 bases in between. Seattle's cohort entered during active infection and was followed longitudinally. The chain joins TRBV7-2 to TRBJ1-1; no firm D call. The TCR was taken from a woman between 65 and 79 years old with COVID-19, enrolled during active disease. The sample consisted of peripheral blood. The CDR3 spells CASSRGRSEAFF. The CDR3 nucleotides are TGTGCCAGCAGCCGTGGTAGGAGTGAAGCTTTCTTT.